Sequencing of this TCR beta chain was carried out in a study of shared clonotypes between healthy human individuals. The CDR3 sequence is 17 residues long. In germline, CDR1 is MGHRA, CDR2 YSYEKL. The V and J ends lost 1 base and 2 bases respectively, with 18 bases between them. The data were produced by immunoSEQ multiplex PCR, yet TCRdb's version contains in-frame clones alone and is incomplete. The sample has roughly 2.1 million clones, roughly 91% seen once; the top ten hold under 2%. In the naive CD8 group, cells lacked CD45RO and were positively selected for CCR7, so terminally differentiated effector memory CD45RA+ cells were left out.

The sample taken for sequencing was naive CD8+ T cells from PBMCs. The clonotype was recovered from a man in his late teens or twenties in good health. Some clones in this sample may be carry-over from other donors' samples. This chain links TRBV4-1 with TRBJ2-7; either TRBD1 or TRBD2 may fit D (6 bases each). In nucleotides, the CDR3 is TGCGCCAGCAGCCAAGCCGGTGTGGGGGGCAGTCCCTACGAGCAGTACTTC. Translation gives CASSQAGVGGSPYEQYF.